The clone carrying this T cell receptor (beta chain) was counted at least ten times. What it binds is unknown. This sample was taken from a study of CD8 T cells in ankylosing spondylitis. CDR1 SQVTM and CDR2 ANQGSEA come from the germline V gene. V was trimmed by 2 bases and J by 2 bases, leaving 9 bases between them. The CDR3 runs to 13 residues. Each TCR beta library was made by quantitative 5'-RACE that incorporated molecular barcodes. One entry per CDR3 protein results from TCRdb running MiXCR on the 5' RACE reads. The profile covers some 250,000 distinct CDR3 sequences, with 20% to 30% appearing a single time and 0.61% taken by the ten largest. Study outcomes and limitations: Reportedly, disease-linked clones are significantly enriched in ankylosing spondylitis patients' matched synovial fluid. Several of the motif variants were reported before in synovial fluid and blood from reactive arthritis. What seemed typical of ankylosing spondylitis blood was a TCR beta motif built from several highly homologous variants.

The chain uses TRBV29-1 and TRBJ1-2, with D unclear. This receptor was obtained from a male donor with ankylosing spondylitis or in good health (not recorded which). Input material: blood, either unsorted or a sorted T cell fraction (not recorded which). CDR3 in amino acids: CSVERPANYGYTF. The CDR3 nucleotides are TGCAGCGTTGAACGGCCAGCCAACTATGGCTACACCTTC.